The sequence of this TCR beta chain was determined in a study of control samples from healthy donors and cancer patients. This table comes from immunoSEQ multiplex PCR, and its TCRdb copy is limited to in-frame clones, with some not included. The repertoire has 29,000 or so clones, 70% to 90% of them found once; the top ten carry about 3.9%. The receptor was isolated from a female donor with melanoma. Sequencing was carried out using formalin-fixed, paraffin-embedded tissue.

The chain's CDR3 is CASSLSGGYEAFF. For the CDR3, the DNA is TGCGCCAGCAGCTTGTCCGGGGGATATGAAGCTTTCTTT. The chain is built from TRBV5-1 and TRBJ1-1; D may be TRBD1 (5 bases). Germline V CDR1 and CDR2: SGHRS, YFSETQ. This CDR3 is built from 13 residues. V lost 1 base and J 7 bases, leaving 11 bases between the germline ends.